Included here is one TCR beta chain sequence, with context. What this receptor recognizes is not known. No much larger clone is present one base from it, and per-base qualities are unavailable. High-throughput TCR beta sequencing profiled peripheral blood CD8+ and CD4+ T cells from healthy donors, Susac syndrome patients and multiple sclerosis patients. The multiple sclerosis controls were treatment-naive patients whose relapsing-remitting disease, either stable or active, fulfilled the revised McDonald criteria. Bulk CD8+ and CD4+ T cells were purified by magnetic negative isolation, while CD8+ TEMRA cells were enriched using FACS. Blood was drawn into EDTA tubes, processed within 24 hours, and PBMCs were isolated by density gradient centrifugation. PBMCs destined for TCR sequencing were cryopreserved in liquid nitrogen and later thawed in a 37 °C water bath. The sorted or isolated CD4+, CD8+ and CD8+ TEMRA cells reached a purity of at least 90%.

The data belong to a study of CD8 T cells in Susac syndrome (dated by TCRdb to about 2019). Some background on the complete study: Repertoire sequencing was used to test whether CD8+ T cell activation and differentiation in Susac syndrome was antigen driven. Results and caveats for the whole study, not just this receptor: The number of individuals in the TCR sequencing and HLA analysis was acknowledged as relatively small.

Sequences GTSNPN (CDR1) and SVGIG (CDR2) are obtained from the germline V gene (reference sequence). The CDR3, from cysteine to phenylalanine, totals 14 residues. The read is trimmed to its CDR3 DNA, 42 bases read in frame from base 1. Unmatched junction bases come to 12, with V trimmed by 4 bases and J by 7 bases. RNA was extracted using the RNeasy kit, and about 0.45 to 1 ug of the RNA was reverse transcribed with random hexamers. The immunoSEQ multiplex PCR assay, covering 54 Vbeta and 13 Jbeta segments, was used to amplify TCR beta CDR3 regions. PCR amplification bias was corrected by using a synthetic template baseline for primer optimization and computational correction. The authors processed their data as follows. Only productive sequences were kept, with reads annotated to V, D and J genes according to IMGT and analyzed in immunoSEQ Analyzer. To calculate clonality, Shannon entropy was normalized by log2 of the number of productive unique sequences and then subtracted from one. Public and private clones were assessed among the 100 most prevalent clones of each patient and control. Clones were defined as Susac-specific if absent from the healthy and MS cohorts, from approximately 1,100 published viral clones and from other ImmuneACCESS disease sequences. TCRdb reprocessed the public reads (quality trimming at Q25 with fastp, clone calling with MiXCR) and kept in-frame beta chains. Rows with one shared CDR3 protein collapse into an entry with the most common genes and DNA. TCRdb assigned the V and J calls; the authors' analysis was not used. The sample profile shows 300,000 or so distinct CDR3 sequences; about 91% of them were found once. The ten largest clones add up to 0.065% of the sample.

The sequence was collected from a human donor with multiple sclerosis. The sequence is built from TRBV30 and TRBJ1-2, and 7 bases in between align with TRBD1. The sequencing sample was made of CD4+ T cells from PBMCs. Here the CDR3 is given as CAWIEGAAWGGYTF. The bases read TGTGCCTGGATCGAGGGGGCCGCCTGGGGTGGCTACACCTTC. The variable domain in full, with residues beyond the CDR3 obtained from the reference TRBV30 and TRBJ1-2 genes, is SQTIHQWPATLVQPVGSPLSLECTVEGTSNPNLYWYRQAAGRGLQLLFYSVGIGQISSEVPQNLSASRPQDRQFILSSKKLLLSDSGFYLCAWIEGAAWGGYTFGSGTRLTVV.